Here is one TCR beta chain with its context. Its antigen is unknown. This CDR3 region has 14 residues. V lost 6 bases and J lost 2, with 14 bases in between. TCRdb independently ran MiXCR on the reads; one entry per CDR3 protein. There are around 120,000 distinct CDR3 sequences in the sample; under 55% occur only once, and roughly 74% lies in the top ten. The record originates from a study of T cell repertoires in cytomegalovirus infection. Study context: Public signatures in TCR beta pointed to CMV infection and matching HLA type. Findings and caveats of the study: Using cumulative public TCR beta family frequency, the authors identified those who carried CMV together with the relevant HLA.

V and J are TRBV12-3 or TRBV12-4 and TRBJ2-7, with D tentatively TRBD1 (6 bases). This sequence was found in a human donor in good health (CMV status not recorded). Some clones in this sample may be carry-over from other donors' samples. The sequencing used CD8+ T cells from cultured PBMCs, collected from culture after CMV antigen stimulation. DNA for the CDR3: TGTGCCAGCAGCCTCATAGGGGGAACCTACGAGCAGTACTTC. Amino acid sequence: CASSLIGGTYEQYF.